Following are 14 T cell receptor beta chains from one sample sequenced in a study of blood T cell repertoires in COVID-19. Sequencing was performed with immunoSEQ multiplex PCR; in TCRdb, only in-frame clones are kept and a portion is missing. The data contain fewer than 250,000 clones, almost 85% of them seen just once; the ten biggest clones take up more than 4%. The sample taken for sequencing was peripheral blood. The receptors derive from a man aged 45-60 years with acute or convalescent COVID-19.

This clone was detected once. In nucleotides, the CDR3 is TGTGCCAGCACTGCGCGGGGTAGCGGGGGTTCCGGGGAGCTGTTTTTT. It specifies CASTARGSGGSGELFF. The chain recombines TRBV19 with TRBJ2-2, with 9 bases that match TRBD2. This CDR3 spans 16 amino acids. After removal of 9 bases from V and 6 bases from J, the junction contained 14 bases not matched to a gene. Germline assignment: CDR1 LNHDA and CDR2 SQIVND (reference sequence).

V usage is TRBV29-1 and J usage is TRBJ2-7; 7 positions match TRBD1. CDR1 and CDR2 (germline): SQVTM, ANQGSEA. The CDR3 length is 13 residues. V trimming: 1 base; J trimming: 4 bases; junction bases outside the gene matches: 4. CDR3 sequence: CSVEGQQGYEQYF. The CDR3 DNA is TGCAGCGTTGAAGGTCAACAGGGGTACGAGCAGTACTTC.

The chain links TRBV2 to TRBJ2-7; 12 bases map to TRBD1. CDR3 length: 15 residues. Losses at the gene ends were 5 bases for V and 4 bases for J; bases not matched to a gene: 6. Germline assignment: CDR1 SNHLY and CDR2 FYNNEI. CDR3 sequence reads: CASSSGTGGFYEQYF. The CDR3 region has the DNA TGTGCCAGCAGTTCCGGGACAGGGGGCTTTTACGAGCAGTACTTC.

The table lists this clone with a few counts. The chain combines TRBV11-1 with TRBJ1-2; 9 bases agree with TRBD1. Trimming at V came to 6 bases and at J to 4 bases, leaving 12 bases not matched to a gene. CDR1 is SGHAT and CDR2 is FQDESV in the germline V gene (reference sequence). The CDR3 consists of 16 residues. The CDR3 loop is CASRDSGTGSPYGYTF. DNA for the CDR3: TGTGCCAGCAGGGATAGCGGGACAGGGTCTCCCTATGGCTACACCTTC.

In nucleotides, the CDR3 is TGTGCCAGCAGCTTAGTCCGGGTTGAAGCTTTCTTT. Its translation: CASSLVRVEAFF. The chain has TRBV11-2 and TRBJ1-1; unclear D gene. Germline CDR1 reads SGHAT; CDR2 reads FQNNGV. Trimming shortened V by 1 base and J by 7 bases, and 7 bases separated the two germline ends. The CDR3 has 12 amino acids.

The chain couples TRBV7-8 to TRBJ2-1, with D perhaps TRBD1 (5 bases). This CDR3 has 14 residues. V was clipped by 6 bases and J by 4 bases, with 13 bases between them. Looked up from germline, CDR1 is SGHVS and CDR2 is FQNEAQ. The CDR3 is CASRPTQGYNEQFF. The CDR3 nucleotides are TGTGCCAGCAGACCTACTCAGGGTTACAATGAGCAGTTCTTC.

The chain links TRBV2 to TRBJ2-7; 11 positions match TRBD1. Unmatched junction bases numbered 6, after V lost 6 bases and J lost 2 bases. Germline V lookup: CDR1 SNHLY, CDR2 FYNNEI. The CDR3 is 15 residues long. CDR3 amino acids: CASRKGQGGTYEQYF. Written as DNA, the CDR3 is TGTGCCAGCAGGAAGGGACAGGGGGGGACCTACGAGCAGTACTTC.

The rearrangement joins TRBV4-1 to TRBJ2-7; tentative D call: TRBD1 (7 bases). Germline V CDR1 and CDR2: MGHRA, YSYEKL. The CDR3 is made up of 15 amino acids. V dropped 4 bases and J dropped 2 bases, with 15 bases sitting between them. This CDR3 reads CASSPVQGGPYEQYF. CDR3 DNA sequence: TGCGCCAGCAGCCCAGTCCAGGGGGGACCCTACGAGCAGTACTTC.

This chain joins TRBV6-5 and TRBJ1-5; 8 bases line up with TRBD1. The CDR3 is 15 residues long. V gave up 5 bases and J gave up 4 bases; unmatched junction bases: 7. Germline CDR1 is MNHEY and CDR2 is SVGAGI. This chain's CDR3 is CASSLGTGNNQPQHF. The CDR3 DNA follows: TGTGCCAGCAGTCTCGGGACAGGCAATAATCAGCCCCAGCATTTT.

The V call is TRBV4-1, the J call TRBJ1-2; maybe TRBD1 (5 bases). This CDR3 spans 15 amino acids. Per the germline V gene, CDR1 is MGHRA and CDR2 is YSYEKL. V dropped 1 base and J dropped 4 bases, with 13 bases sitting between them. The DNA for the CDR3 is TGCGCCAGCAGCCAAGGGGTCCAGGGATCCTATGGCTACACCTTC. Amino acids: CASSQGVQGSYGYTF.

V is TRBV4-1 and J is TRBJ2-7, with 8 bases matching TRBD1. The CDR3 loop spans 16 amino acids. The germline V gene has CDR1 MGHRA and CDR2 YSYEKL. V lost 4 bases and J lost 5; bases outside the gene matches: 13. This chain's CDR3 is CASSREMDRVNNEQYF. The CDR3 coding sequence is TGCGCCAGCAGCCGCGAGATGGACAGGGTCAATAACGAGCAGTACTTC.

Only one count was recorded for this clone. The rearrangement links TRBV7-8 to TRBJ2-3, with D hard to call. The CDR3 has 12 amino acids. V lost 5 bases to trimming and J lost 5 bases, with 8 bases between them. CDR1 SGHVS and CDR2 FQNEAQ come from the germline V gene. DNA of the CDR3: TGTGCCAGCAGCCCAAGAGGAGATACGCAGTATTTT. This sequence encodes CASSPRGDTQYF.

The chain carries TRBV19 and TRBJ2-7; a weak D match, TRBD1 (5 bases). Germline assignment: CDR1 LNHDA and CDR2 SQIVND (reference sequence). The length of the CDR3 is 14 residues. V was cut by 2 bases and J by 3 bases, with 11 bases left in between. The CDR3 loop reads CASSIQGRYYEQYF. As DNA, the CDR3 is TGTGCCAGTAGTATACAGGGCCGATACTACGAGCAGTACTTC.

This chain joins TRBV27 and TRBJ2-1; TRBD2 is a possible D gene (6 bases). Germline CDR1 is MNHEY and CDR2 is SMNVEV (reference sequence). Trimming shortened V by 0 bases and J by 4 bases, and 7 bases separated the two germline ends. The CDR3 consists of 14 residues. Here the CDR3 DNA reads TGTGCCAGCAGTTTATCGGGGACTTACAATGAGCAGTTCTTC. Encoded protein: CASSLSGTYNEQFF.